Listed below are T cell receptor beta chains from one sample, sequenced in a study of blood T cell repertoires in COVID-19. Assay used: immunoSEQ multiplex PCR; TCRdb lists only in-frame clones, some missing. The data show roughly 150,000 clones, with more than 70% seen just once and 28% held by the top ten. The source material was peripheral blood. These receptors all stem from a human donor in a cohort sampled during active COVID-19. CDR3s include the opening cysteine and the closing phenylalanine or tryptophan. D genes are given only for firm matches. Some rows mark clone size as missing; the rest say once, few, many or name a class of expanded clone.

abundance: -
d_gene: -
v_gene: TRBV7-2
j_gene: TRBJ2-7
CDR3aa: CASSPGGFEDREQYF
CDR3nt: TGTGCCAGCAGCCCCGGTGGGTTCGAGGATAGGGAGCAGTACTTC

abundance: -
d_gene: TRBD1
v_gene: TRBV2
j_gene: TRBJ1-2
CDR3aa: CASSEGDRVYYGYTF
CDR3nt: TGTGCCAGCAGTGAAGGGGACAGGGTTTATTATGGCTACACCTTC

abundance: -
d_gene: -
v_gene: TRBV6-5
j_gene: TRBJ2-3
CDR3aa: CASSRGDTQYF
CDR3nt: TGTGCCAGCAGCCGAGGAGATACGCAGTATTTT

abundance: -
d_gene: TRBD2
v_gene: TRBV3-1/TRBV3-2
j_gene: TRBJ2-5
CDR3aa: CASSRTSGETQYF
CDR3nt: TGTGCCAGCAGCAGGACTAGCGGGGAGACCCAGTACTTC

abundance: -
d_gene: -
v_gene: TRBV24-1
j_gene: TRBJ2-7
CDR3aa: CATSDSPGGGYEQYF
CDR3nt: TGTGCCACCAGTGATTCCCCAGGGGGAGGATACGAGCAGTACTTC

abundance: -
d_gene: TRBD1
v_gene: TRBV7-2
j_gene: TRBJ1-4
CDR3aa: CASSTGQGTATNEKLFF
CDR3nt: TGTGCCAGCAGTACGGGACAGGGTACAGCAACTAATGAAAAACTGTTTTTT

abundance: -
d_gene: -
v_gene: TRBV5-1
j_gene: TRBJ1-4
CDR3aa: CASSGQVDEKLFF
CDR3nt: TGCGCCAGCAGCGGGCAGGTCGACGAAAAACTGTTTTTT

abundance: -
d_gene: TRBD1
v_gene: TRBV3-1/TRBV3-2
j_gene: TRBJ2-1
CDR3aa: CASSRTGGNEQFF
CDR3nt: TGTGCCAGCAGCCGGACAGGGGGCAATGAGCAGTTCTTC

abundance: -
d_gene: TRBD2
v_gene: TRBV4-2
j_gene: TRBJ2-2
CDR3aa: CASSQDRTSPGELFF
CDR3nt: TGTGCCAGCAGCCAAGATAGGACTAGCCCCGGGGAGCTGTTTTTT

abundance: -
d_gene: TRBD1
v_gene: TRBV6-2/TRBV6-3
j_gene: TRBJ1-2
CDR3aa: CASSYAVQGAFWDYGYTF
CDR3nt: TGTGCCAGCAGTTACGCGGTACAGGGGGCTTTTTGGGACTATGGCTACACCTTC

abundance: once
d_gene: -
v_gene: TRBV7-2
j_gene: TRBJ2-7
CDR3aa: CASSSVGRDRGYEQYF
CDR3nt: TGTGCCAGCAGCTCAGTGGGGCGGGACAGAGGTTACGAGCAGTACTTC

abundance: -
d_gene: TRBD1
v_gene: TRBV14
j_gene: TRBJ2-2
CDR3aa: CASSLLDRALTGELFF
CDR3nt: TGTGCCAGCAGCCTACTCGACAGGGCTTTAACCGGGGAGCTGTTTTTT

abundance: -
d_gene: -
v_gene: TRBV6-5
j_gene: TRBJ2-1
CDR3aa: CASRSGLLVEQFF
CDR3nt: TGTGCCAGCAGATCGGGACTTTTAGTTGAGCAGTTCTTC

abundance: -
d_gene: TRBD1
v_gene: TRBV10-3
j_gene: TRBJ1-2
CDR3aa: CAISEGTGTPYGYTF
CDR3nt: TGTGCCATCAGTGAAGGGACAGGAACCCCCTATGGCTACACCTTC

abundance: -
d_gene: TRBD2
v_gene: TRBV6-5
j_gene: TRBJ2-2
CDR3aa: CASSRSGVSTGELFF
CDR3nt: TGTGCCAGCAGTAGAAGCGGGGTCAGCACCGGGGAGCTGTTTTTT

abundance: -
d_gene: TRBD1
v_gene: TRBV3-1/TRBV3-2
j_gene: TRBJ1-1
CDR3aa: CASSQGQGWTEAFF
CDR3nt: TGTGCCAGCAGCCAGGGACAGGGTTGGACTGAAGCTTTCTTT

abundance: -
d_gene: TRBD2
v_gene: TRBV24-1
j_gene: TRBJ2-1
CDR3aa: CATSDPGLAGGDEQFF
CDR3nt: TGTGCCACCAGTGATCCGGGACTAGCGGGGGGGGATGAGCAGTTCTTC

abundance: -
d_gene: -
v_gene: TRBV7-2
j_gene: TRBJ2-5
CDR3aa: CASSLEVVPQYF
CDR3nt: TGTGCCAGCAGCTTAGAAGTAGTGCCTCAGTACTTC

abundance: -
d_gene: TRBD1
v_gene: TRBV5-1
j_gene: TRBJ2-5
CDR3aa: CASSRGQGEETQYF
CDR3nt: TGCGCCAGCAGCCGAGGGCAGGGGGAGGAGACCCAGTACTTC

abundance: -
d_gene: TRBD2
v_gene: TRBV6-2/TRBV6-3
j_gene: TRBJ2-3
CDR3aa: CASSYSGTSITDTQYF
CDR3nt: TGTGCCAGCAGTTACAGTGGGACTAGCATCACAGATACGCAGTATTTT

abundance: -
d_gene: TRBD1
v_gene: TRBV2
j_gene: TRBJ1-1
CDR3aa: CAIRTGGSTEAFF
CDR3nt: TGTGCCATCAGGACAGGGGGAAGCACTGAAGCTTTCTTT

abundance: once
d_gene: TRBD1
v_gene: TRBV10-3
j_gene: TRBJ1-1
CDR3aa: CAISGGQHTEAFF
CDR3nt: TGTGCCATCAGCGGGGGACAGCACACTGAAGCTTTCTTT

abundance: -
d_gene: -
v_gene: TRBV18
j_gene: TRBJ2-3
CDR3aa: CASSPLPRSTDTQYF
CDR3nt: TGTGCCAGCTCACCCTTACCGCGGAGCACAGATACGCAGTATTTT

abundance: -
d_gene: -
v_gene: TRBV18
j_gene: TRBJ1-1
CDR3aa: CASSPAGAEAFF
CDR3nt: TGTGCCAGCTCACCCGCAGGGGCTGAAGCTTTCTTT

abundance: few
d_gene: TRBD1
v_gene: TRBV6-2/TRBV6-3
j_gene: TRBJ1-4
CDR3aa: CASSSQGAKSEKLFF
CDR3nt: TGTGCCAGCAGTTCACAGGGGGCAAAGAGCGAAAAACTGTTTTTT

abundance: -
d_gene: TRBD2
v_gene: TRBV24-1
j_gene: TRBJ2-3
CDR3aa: CATSDGGGADTQYF
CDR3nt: TGTGCCACCAGTGATGGCGGGGGGGCAGATACGCAGTATTTT